This entry lists 30 T cell receptor beta chains sequenced from one sample in a study of blood T cells in healthy people across ages. The use of a sample-barcoded 5' primer and a J-beta primer mix characterized a second PCR of 7 to 11 cycles. MiXCR, run by TCRdb on the 5' RACE reads, gives a single entry per CDR3 protein. The repertoire holds 650,000 or so distinct CDR3 sequences, with over 40% as singletons. The sample consisted of blood. The receptors originated from a woman of 80 years or more in good health.

This clonotype was picked up many times. The rearrangement links TRBV7-8 to TRBJ2-1; 8 bases match TRBD1. Germline V gives CDR1 SGHVS, CDR2 FQNEAQ. The CDR3 extends over 14 amino acids. V dropped 5 bases and J dropped 6; count of bases not matched to a gene: 6. CDR3 region: CASSPRTGINEQFF. The CDR3 nucleotides read TGTGCCAGCAGCCCCCGGACAGGGATCAATGAGCAGTTCTTC.

About this clonotype itself: This may come from a read error, since a much larger clone is one base off. V gene TRBV2 combines with J gene TRBJ2-1; 7 positions match TRBD2. The germline V gene has CDR1 SNHLY and CDR2 FYNNEI. The CDR3 loop spans 15 amino acids. The CDR3 here is CASSLAEGNYNERFF. CDR3 coding DNA: TGTGCCAGCAGTCTAGCGGAGGGGAACTACAATGAGCGGTTCTTC. Supplemented by reference TRBV2 and TRBJ2-1, the full variable domain reads EPEVTQTPSHQVTQMGQEVILRCVPISNHLYFYWYRQILGQKVEFLVSFYNNEISEKSEIFDDQFSVERPDGSNFTLKIRSTKLEDSAMYFCASSLAEGNYNERFFGPGTRLTVL.

The V gene is TRBV25-1, the J gene TRBJ1-2; D unresolved. This CDR3 is 14 amino acids long. The V gene's germline CDR1 is MGHDK and CDR2 SYGVNS. With 3 bases removed from V and 5 bases from J, the gap between germline ends came to 13 bases. CDR3 region: CASSDAKGGYGYTF. As DNA, the CDR3 is TGTGCCAGCAGTGACGCAAAGGGAGGGTATGGCTACACCTTC.

Remarks on this clonotype: A much larger clone differs from this one at a single base, so this may be a read error. The rearrangement uses TRBV7-9 and TRBJ1-2; D is ambiguous. The CDR3 has 13 amino acids. Deletions cut 0 bases from V and 12 bases from J, with 14 bases between. Germline lookup yields CDR1 SEHNR and CDR2 FQNEAQ (reference sequence). The CDR3 region has the DNA TGTGCCAGCAGCTTAGCTAGGGAAGGCGGCCACACCTTC. Amino acids: CASSLAREGGHTF.

J is TRBJ2-3 and V is TRBV20-1; D remains ambiguous. CDR3 length: 14 amino acids. V lost 2 bases and J 4 bases, leaving 13 bases between the germline ends. Germline CDR1 and CDR2: DFQATT and SNEGSKA (reference sequence). The CDR3 bases are TGCAGTGCTAGAATCACCCAAGGGTCAGATACGCAGTATTTT. Its protein product is CSARITQGSDTQYF.

J is TRBJ2-5 and V is TRBV6-1, with D perhaps matching TRBD2 (5 bases). Trimming stripped 8 bases from V and 2 bases from J, with 12 bases between. The CDR3 has 13 amino acids. CDR1 and CDR2 from the germline V gene are MNHNS and SASEGT. The CDR3 here is CASGRRGQETQYF. The CDR3 DNA reads TGTGCCAGCGGCCGCCGCGGGCAAGAGACCCAGTACTTC.

This chain connects TRBV11-3 to TRBJ2-1, with D unclear. The V gene lost 4 bases and the J gene lost 7 bases, with 11 bases spanning the gap. CDR3 length equals 13 residues. Germline lookup yields CDR1 SGHNT and CDR2 YENEEA. CDR3 region: CASSSRVWNEQFF. CDR3 coding DNA: TGTGCCAGCAGCTCCAGAGTTTGGAATGAGCAGTTCTTC.

This clonotype was detected only once. This chain joins TRBV20-1 and TRBJ2-7; 11 bases are a match to TRBD2. Germline V lookup: CDR1 DFQATT, CDR2 SNEGSKA (reference sequence). V shed 6 bases and J 3 bases; nucleotides not matched to a gene: 1. The CDR3 contains 12 residues. The CDR3 region has the DNA TGCAGTGCGGGACTAGCGGTCTACGAGCAGTACTTC. Amino acids: CSAGLAVYEQYF.

The V call is TRBV3-1, the J call TRBJ1-6; D not certain. This CDR3 has 18 residues. V dropped 4 bases and J dropped 1 base, with 17 bases sitting between them. CDR1 and CDR2 (germline): LGHDT, YNNKEL (reference sequence). CDR3 nucleotide sequence: TGTGCCAGCAGCCCTCCTTCTGGGTCAGGATCCTATAATTCACCCCTCCACTTT. Residues: CASSPPSGSGSYNSPLHF.

Ten or more counts support this clonotype. The chain carries TRBV5-1 and TRBJ2-7, with D maybe TRBD2 (6 bases). V was cut by 4 bases and J by 2 bases, with 10 bases left in between. The CDR3 contains 13 residues. CDR1 is SGHRS and CDR2 is YFSETQ in the germline V gene. CDR3 coding DNA: TGCGCCAGCAGCCCGCGGGATCCCTACGAGCAGTACTTC. Translating it yields CASSPRDPYEQYF.

The chain combines TRBV10-3 with TRBJ2-1; D gene ambiguous. The end of the DNA is better explained by TRBJ2-7, so the J call may be wrong. Germline CDR1 reads ENHRY; CDR2 reads SYGVKD. The CDR3 has 15 amino acids. The CDR3 nucleotides read TGTGCCATCAGTGAGGGACGGCCGGAAACCTACGAGCAGTACTTC. It yields the protein CAISEGRPETYEQYF.

The V and J genes are TRBV7-9 and TRBJ2-5; TRBD2 matches 7 bases. The CDR3 totals 14 residues. From germline, CDR1 is SEHNR and CDR2 FQNEAQ (reference sequence). V shed 3 bases, J shed 4 bases, and the junction held 5 bases outside the gene matches. CDR3 residues: CASSLRETIETQYF. In nucleotides, the CDR3 is TGTGCCAGCAGCTTGCGGGAGACGATAGAGACCCAGTACTTC.

This sequence joins TRBV6-2 or TRBV6-3 and TRBJ2-2; D not certain. The germline V gene has CDR1 MNHEY and CDR2 SVGEGT. The CDR3 spans 18 residues. V lost 6 bases and J 0 bases, leaving 20 bases between the germline ends. The CDR3 spells CASSRRGKRNTNTGELFF. CDR3 DNA sequence: TGTGCCAGCAGCCGCCGTGGGAAGCGCAATACGAACACCGGGGAGCTGTTTTTT.

The chain uses TRBV27 and TRBJ1-5; possibly TRBD1 for D (5 bases). CDR1 and CDR2 (germline): MNHEY, SMNVEV (reference sequence). V was pared by 4 bases and J by 7 bases, with 17 bases between. This CDR3 is 15 amino acids long. The CDR3 coding sequence is TGTGCCAGCAGTTCTGGTCACCCAGCAGGGCAGCCCCAGCATTTT. Encoded protein: CASSSGHPAGQPQHF.

This clonotype was seen more than once but under ten times. One junction end disagrees with the germline gene, perhaps due to a read error. The rearrangement joins TRBV7-2 to TRBJ1-5; D gene ambiguous. Germline lookup yields CDR1 SGHTA and CDR2 FQGNSA. The CDR3 is 15 residues long. The chain's CDR3 is CVSSLGQIINQPQHF. Written as DNA, the CDR3 is TGTGTCAGCAGCTTGGGCCAGATTATCAATCAGCCCCAGCATTTT.

This clonotype was seen a single time. The chain uses TRBV9 and TRBJ2-5; D is undetermined. Germline V gene sequence: CDR1 SGDLS, CDR2 YYNGEE. Trimming removed 3 bases at V and 2 bases at J, with 14 bases between. CDR3 size: 15 residues. This CDR3 is CASSARPSNQETQYF. The CDR3, as DNA: TGTGCCAGCAGCGCCCGACCTTCGAATCAAGAGACCCAGTACTTC.

V and J are TRBV2 and TRBJ2-7, with 10 bases identical to TRBD2. The CDR3 contains 14 residues. V was pared by 8 bases and J by 0 bases, with 4 bases of the junction left unmatched. Germline V CDR1 and CDR2: SNHLY, FYNNEI. CDR3 DNA: TGTGCCAGCCGAAAGCGGGAGGGCTCCTACGAGCAGTACTTC. Translation: CASRKREGSYEQYF.

Note on this clonotype: The junction shows a germline mismatch at one end, possibly a read error. This chain's CDR3 is CTSSQDFGGLPDTQYF. The CDR3 DNA reads TGCACCAGCAGCCAAGATTTTGGGGGTCTACCGGATACGCAGTATTTT. The chain links TRBV4-3 to TRBJ2-3; D is tentatively TRBD1 or TRBD2 (5 bases each). The CDR3 runs to 16 residues. Germline CDR1 reads LGHNA; CDR2 reads YSLEER.

This clonotype has at least ten counts. The genes are TRBV20-1 and TRBJ2-1; 7 bases fit TRBD1. Unmatched junction bases numbered 9, after V lost 6 bases and J lost 7 bases. Germline V lookup: CDR1 DFQATT, CDR2 SNEGSKA (reference sequence). This CDR3 contains 13 residues. CDR3 nucleotides: TGCAGTGCCCGGGACAGTACCGTTAATGAGCAGTTCTTC. Its protein product is CSARDSTVNEQFF.

CDR3 loop: CSARPLAGNRVYNEQFF. The CDR3 DNA sequence: TGCAGTGCTAGACCGCTAGCGGGGAATCGCGTGTACAATGAGCAGTTCTTC. This rearrangement joins TRBV20-1 to TRBJ2-1; the match to TRBD2 covers 9 bases. This CDR3 spans 17 amino acids. Germline loops: CDR1 DFQATT, CDR2 SNEGSKA (reference sequence). The junction had 12 bases not matched to a gene; V was cut back by 2 bases and J by 4 bases.

In regard to this clonotype: This may arise from a read error, as a much more abundant clone is one base away. The CDR3 region is CSAPSLARAADTQYF. The CDR3 region has the DNA TGCAGTGCTCCTTCACTAGCGAGAGCAGCTGATACGCAGTATTTT. The chain employs TRBV20-1 and TRBJ2-3, with TRBD2 matching 7 bases. The germline V gene encodes CDR1 DFQATT and CDR2 SNEGSKA (reference sequence). The CDR3 is made up of 15 amino acids. The junction had 14 bases not matched to a gene; V was cut back by 5 bases and J by 6 bases.

This clonotype was picked up a small number of times. The rearrangement uses TRBV20-1 and TRBJ2-1; 7 bases are a match to TRBD1. After removal of 4 bases from V and 4 bases from J, the junction contained 1 base not matched to a gene. The germline V gene has CDR1 DFQATT and CDR2 SNEGSKA (reference sequence). The CDR3 runs 12 residues. The CDR3 DNA is TGCAGTGCTAAGGACAGGTACAATGAGCAGTTCTTC. Translating it yields CSAKDRYNEQFF.

The rearrangement uses TRBV4-2 and TRBJ1-2; D is undetermined. Germline values: CDR1 LGHNA, CDR2 YNFKEQ. The CDR3 has 19 amino acids. Trimming stripped 0 bases from V and 3 bases from J, with 23 bases between. The CDR3 reads CASSQDRGLKRQIDYGYTF. For the CDR3, the DNA is TGTGCCAGCAGCCAAGATCGAGGCTTGAAGCGGCAGATCGACTATGGCTACACCTTC.

This clonotype appeared many times. J is TRBJ2-1 and V is TRBV20-1; maybe TRBD2 (6 bases). Trimming removed 3 bases from V and 0 bases from J, with 12 bases in between. The V gene's germline CDR1 is DFQATT and CDR2 SNEGSKA (reference sequence). The CDR3 consists of 15 residues. The CDR3, as DNA: TGCAGTGCTAGCGGGAGCTCGAGCTCCTACAATGAGCAGTTCTTC. Protein sequence: CSASGSSSSYNEQFF.

This sequence joins TRBV11-2 and TRBJ2-1; D is unresolved. Trimming left V 3 bases short and J 3 bases short, with 9 bases between. CDR1 is SGHAT and CDR2 is FQNNGV in the germline V gene. This CDR3 comprises 14 residues. Here the CDR3 reads CASSFARDYNEQFF. CDR3 sequence (DNA): TGTGCCAGCAGCTTTGCTAGAGACTACAATGAGCAGTTCTTC.

The chain combines TRBV20-1 with TRBJ2-7; D is unresolved. V lost 0 bases to trimming and J lost 0 bases, with 12 bases between them. The CDR3 consists of 15 residues. The germline V gene has CDR1 DFQATT and CDR2 SNEGSKA (reference sequence). CDR3 coding DNA: TGCAGTGCTAGAGATTGGGTTCGGGCCTCCTACGAGCAGTACTTC. Its protein product is CSARDWVRASYEQYF.

This clonotype was counted many times. DNA for the CDR3: TGTGCCAGCTCACCAGGGCGACTTGATACGCAGTATTTT. Encoded protein: CASSPGRLDTQYF. The chain carries TRBV18 and TRBJ2-3; D is unclear. Germline CDR1 and CDR2: KGHSH and LQKENI. The CDR3 consists of 13 residues. V was cut by 2 bases and J by 6 bases, with 9 bases left in between.

V is TRBV13 and J is TRBJ2-1; 11 nucleotides line up with TRBD2. V was clipped by 4 bases and J by 3 bases; unmatched bases: 5. The germline CDR1 and CDR2 sequences are PRHDT and FYEKMQ (reference sequence). CDR3 length equals 16 residues. The CDR3 sequence is CASSSALAGGYNEQFF. For the CDR3, the DNA is TGTGCCAGCAGCTCTGCCCTAGCGGGGGGCTACAATGAGCAGTTCTTC.

In this sample, this clonotype turned up many times. V usage is TRBV12-3 or TRBV12-4 and J usage is TRBJ2-7, with TRBD1 identical over 8 bases. The V segment lost 5 bases and the J segment 6 bases; nucleotides outside the gene matches: 9. This CDR3 contains 14 residues. In nucleotides, the CDR3 is TGTGCCAGCAGTCTCGGACAGGGTGCCGGCGAGCAGTACTTC. Amino acid sequence: CASSLGQGAGEQYF.

The gene calls are TRBV27 and TRBJ1-6, with D tentatively TRBD1 (6 bases). CDR1 is MNHEY and CDR2 is SMNVEV in the germline V gene (reference sequence). The CDR3 is 14 residues long. V was cut by 3 bases and J by 9 bases, with 12 bases left in between. The CDR3 sequence: CASSLAGVASPLHF. The CDR3 DNA reads as TGTGCCAGCAGTTTGGCAGGGGTGGCTTCACCCCTCCACTTT.